Below, 15 T cell receptor beta chains from the same sample are listed, as sequenced in a study of PD-1 blockade in classical Hodgkin lymphoma. The method was immunoSEQ multiplex PCR; TCRdb's version includes in-frame clones alone and lacks a portion of them. The sample has fewer than 50,000 clones, roughly 86% seen once. After autologous stem cell transplantation all patients relapsed, and prior brentuximab vedotin exposure differed between cohorts. Sample: peripheral blood mononuclear cells (PBMCs), taken before the second cycle of nivolumab. The origin of the receptors is a human donor with classical Hodgkin lymphoma.

The V and J genes are TRBV6-6 and TRBJ1-2; D perhaps matches TRBD1 (5 bases). This CDR3 region has 13 residues. V shed 7 bases and J shed 4 bases, with 13 bases lying between them. CDR1 and CDR2 from the germline V gene are MNHNY and SVGAGI (reference sequence). CDR3 bases: TGTGCCAGCAAATCGGGACTATCCTATGGCTACACCTTC. This codes for CASKSGLSYGYTF.

The J gene is TRBJ2-1, the V gene TRBV19; D is ambiguous. V was clipped by 8 bases and J by 9 bases, with 11 bases between them. Germline assignment: CDR1 LNHDA and CDR2 SQIVND (reference sequence). The CDR3 consists of 11 residues. This CDR3 reads CASGLYGEQFF. CDR3 bases: TGTGCCAGTGGATTGTACGGTGAGCAGTTCTTC.

This chain links TRBV28 with TRBJ1-4; a weak D match, TRBD1 (5 bases). The germline gives CDR1 MDHEN, CDR2 SYDVKM. The CDR3 runs to 14 residues. V was trimmed by 8 bases and J by 8 bases, leaving 18 bases between them. The CDR3 nucleotides are TGTGCCAGCGGATGGGGCCCTCCGGGGGAAAAACTGTTTTTT. Its translation: CASGWGPPGEKLFF. The variable domain in full, completed from reference TRBV28 and TRBJ1-4, reads DVKVTQSSRYLVKRTGEKVFLECVQDMDHENMFWYRQDPGLGLRLIYFSYDVKMKEKGDIPEGYSVSREKKERFSLILESASTNQTSMYLCASGWGPPGEKLFFGSGTQLSVL.

The chain joins TRBV7-2 to TRBJ2-1, with D uncertain. V lost 0 bases to trimming and J lost 6 bases, with 6 bases between them. The CDR3 runs to 13 residues. Germline V CDR1 and CDR2: SGHTA, FQGNSA. The CDR3 DNA reads as TGTGCCAGCAGCTTAGCCGCCCTCAATGAGCAGTTCTTC. Translated, it gives CASSLAALNEQFF.

The chain is built from TRBV27 and TRBJ2-7, with TRBD2 matching over 8 bases. The V gene's germline CDR1 is MNHEY and CDR2 SMNVEV (reference sequence). The V gene end was trimmed by 2 bases and the J gene end by 6 bases; junction bases not matched to a gene: 12. The CDR3 runs 16 residues. This CDR3 reads CASSLGGSGRIFEQYF. Written as DNA, the CDR3 is TGTGCCAGCAGTTTAGGGGGGAGCGGGAGAATTTTCGAGCAGTACTTC.

This rearrangement joins TRBV19 to TRBJ1-1, with D possibly matching TRBD1 (5 bases). CDR3 length equals 15 residues. Trimming stripped 5 bases from V and 5 bases from J, with 18 bases between. Germline values: CDR1 LNHDA, CDR2 SQIVND (reference sequence). The CDR3 nucleotides read TGTGCCAGTAGTGCGACGGGACGGGGAAGGACTGAAGCTTTCTTT. Protein product: CASSATGRGRTEAFF.

The V gene is TRBV5-1, the J gene TRBJ2-2; D gene ambiguous. Germline-derived CDR1 and CDR2 are SGHRS and YFSETQ. CDR3 size: 13 residues. Trimming took 4 bases from V and 7 from J, leaving 11 bases between them. The CDR3 here is CASSVQGDGELFF. CDR3 nucleotides: TGCGCCAGCAGCGTACAAGGAGACGGGGAGCTGTTTTTT.

This sequence joins TRBV2 and TRBJ2-1, with 7 bases that match TRBD1. Losses at the gene ends were 4 bases for V and 0 bases for J; bases not matched to a gene: 0. The CDR3 has 14 residues. CDR1 and CDR2 (germline): SNHLY, FYNNEI. As DNA, the CDR3 is TGTGCCAGCAGTGGGGACAGCTCCTACAATGAGCAGTTCTTC. Its protein is CASSGDSSYNEQFF.

This rearrangement joins TRBV25-1 to TRBJ1-1; D gene uncertain. V was clipped by 5 bases and J by 6 bases, with 13 bases between them. CDR1 and CDR2 from the germline V gene are MGHDK and SYGVNS. The CDR3 loop spans 13 amino acids. DNA for the CDR3: TGTGCCAGCAGTAACGCACCGGGTGCTGAAGCTTTCTTT. Amino acid sequence: CASSNAPGAEAFF.

This clone was detected only once. J is TRBJ2-7 and V is TRBV5-1; D unclear. Germline V CDR1 and CDR2: SGHRS, YFSETQ. The CDR3 covers 15 residues. Trimming left V 4 bases short and J 0 bases short, with 14 bases between. The CDR3 region is CASSGPDGYSYEQYF. In nucleotides, the CDR3 is TGCGCCAGCAGCGGACCCGACGGTTACTCCTACGAGCAGTACTTC.

In its sample, this clone was seen once. CDR3 coding DNA: TGTGCCAGCAGCCTACAAGGAGGTGATGAAGCTTTCTTT. Translation gives CASSLQGGDEAFF. The V and J genes are TRBV6-6 and TRBJ1-1; D uncertain. The CDR3 runs to 13 residues. The germline CDR1 and CDR2 sequences are MNHNY and SVGAGI (reference sequence). Trimming took 6 bases from V and 7 from J, leaving 15 bases between them.

J is TRBJ2-7 and V is TRBV5-1; tentatively, D is TRBD2 (6 bases). The germline V and J ends were trimmed by 4 bases and 3 bases, with 14 bases remaining between them. CDR1 and CDR2 from the germline V gene are SGHRS and YFSETQ. The CDR3 extends over 14 amino acids. The CDR3 loop reads CASSAGTDYYEQYF. The CDR3 nucleotides are TGCGCCAGCAGCGCTGGGACGGACTACTACGAGCAGTACTTC.

The V call is TRBV5-6, the J call TRBJ1-3; 11 bases are shared with TRBD1. Germline V CDR1 and CDR2: SGHDT, YYEEEE. The CDR3 is made up of 18 amino acids. V dropped 2 bases and J dropped 7; count of bases not matched to a gene: 14. The CDR3 spells CASSFIRDRGLLANTIYF. CDR3 in DNA: TGTGCCAGCAGCTTCATCCGGGACAGGGGGTTATTGGCCAACACCATATATTTT.

This clone has only one observation. The chain combines TRBV29-1 with TRBJ2-5, with D perhaps given as TRBD1 or TRBD2 (5 bases each). Trimming removed 4 bases from V and 4 bases from J, with 10 bases in between. CDR1 SQVTM and CDR2 ANQGSEA come from the germline V gene. The CDR3 length is 12 residues. CDR3 nucleotides: TGCAGCGTTGCCGGGGCAGGAGAGACCCAGTACTTC. Amino acid sequence: CSVAGAGETQYF.

This chain joins TRBV27 and TRBJ2-3; perhaps TRBD2 as D (7 bases). Looked up from germline, CDR1 is MNHEY and CDR2 is SMNVEV (reference sequence). V was cut by 6 bases and J by 4 bases, with 17 bases left in between. This CDR3 region has 15 residues. The CDR3 DNA sequence: TGTGCCAGCAGGGGAGGGGGGATTGGCGCAGATACGCAGTATTTT. Translated, it gives CASRGGGIGADTQYF.